A single sample is the source of the 13 T cell receptor beta chains below, sequenced in a study of T cell repertoires in cytomegalovirus infection. Using its own MiXCR run on the reads, TCRdb lists one record per CDR3 protein. The sample includes 76,000 or so distinct CDR3 sequences, around 3.4% of them seen just once. Sequencing used PBMCs. The receptors originated from a human donor in good health (CMV status not recorded). Some clones in this sample may be carry-over from other donors' samples.

This clonotype was seen many times. The chain carries TRBV7-4 and TRBJ1-1; TRBD1 is a possible D gene (5 bases). The CDR3 extends over 15 amino acids. The V end was cut by 7 bases, the J end by 3 bases, with 18 bases between. The germline V gene has CDR1 SGHVT and CDR2 SQSDAQ. The chain's CDR3 is CASNLTPREDTEAFF. The CDR3 DNA reads as TGTGCCAGCAACCTCACACCCAGGGAGGACACTGAAGCTTTCTTT.

Many counts were recorded for this clonotype. The chain uses TRBV20-1 and TRBJ2-1; D unresolved. The CDR3 consists of 18 residues. The V gene lost 6 bases and the J gene lost 0 bases, with 24 bases spanning the gap. Germline V gene lookup returns CDR1 DFQATT and CDR2 SNEGSKA (reference sequence). The CDR3 sequence is CSAASVSLTPLSYNEQFF. Here the CDR3 DNA reads TGCAGTGCCGCATCGGTCAGTCTCACACCCCTCTCCTACAATGAGCAGTTCTTC.

In its sample, this clonotype was seen many times. This sequence joins TRBV7-6 and TRBJ1-1; unclear D gene. CDR3 length equals 13 residues. Germline V lookup: CDR1 SGHVS, CDR2 FNYEAQ. V lost 5 bases, J lost 3 bases, and 10 bases lay in between. CDR3 loop: CASSIGLYTEAFF. The CDR3, as DNA: TGTGCCAGCAGCATAGGGTTATACACTGAAGCTTTCTTT.

This clonotype has more than one count but fewer than ten. A junction boundary mismatches the germline segment, possibly from a read error. The J gene is TRBJ2-6, the V gene TRBV9; unclear D gene. This CDR3 contains 15 residues. Per germline, CDR1 SGDLS and CDR2 YYNGEE. The CDR3 DNA sequence: TGTGCCAACAGCGTAGGTTCATTAGGGGCCAACGTCCTGACTTTC. Translated: CANSVGSLGANVLTF.

This clonotype was seen many times. The chain employs TRBV7-8 and TRBJ2-5; D unresolved. Between the trimmed V and J ends, which lost 2 bases and 2 bases, there was a span of 6 bases. The CDR3 has 13 residues. Germline CDR1 is SGHVS and CDR2 is FQNEAQ. CDR3 nucleotide sequence: TGTGCCAGCAGCTTATATCTGCAAGAGACCCAGTACTTC. It translates to CASSLYLQETQYF. Full variable domain (outside the CDR3, taken from reference TRBV7-8 and TRBJ2-5): GAGVSQSPRYKVAKRGQDVALRCDPISGHVSLFWYQQALGQGPEFLTYFQNEAQLDKSGLPSDRFFAERPEGSVSTLKIQRTQQEDSAVYLCASSLYLQETQYFGPGTRLLVL.

This clonotype has a count of ten or more. The rearrangement uses TRBV6-2 or TRBV6-3 and TRBJ1-1; 7 bases are shared with TRBD1. The CDR3 totals 18 residues. J was trimmed by 3 bases and V by 3 bases; bases with no gene match: 16. The V gene's germline CDR1 is MNHEY and CDR2 SVGEGT. The CDR3 is CASSYLRKGQEGYTEAFF. CDR3 in DNA: TGTGCCAGCAGTTATCTCCGGAAAGGACAGGAGGGTTACACTGAAGCTTTCTTT.

The sample holds many counts of this clonotype. The chain uses TRBV20-1 and TRBJ2-3; 8 positions agree with TRBD2. This CDR3 comprises 16 residues. Per the germline V gene, CDR1 is DFQATT and CDR2 is SNEGSKA (reference sequence). Unmatched junction bases numbered 10, after V lost 0 bases and J lost 5 bases. The CDR3 DNA sequence: TGCAGTGCTAGAGATCCCGCAGCGGGGGCCGGAGATACGCAGTATTTT. Amino acids: CSARDPAAGAGDTQYF.

This clonotype showed up many times. The gene calls are TRBV14 and TRBJ1-1; D gene uncertain. CDR3 length: 13 amino acids. Trimming removed 4 bases at V and 0 bases at J, with 6 bases between. Germline CDR1 is SGHDN and CDR2 is FVKESK. The CDR3 is CASSPSMNTEAFF. The CDR3, as DNA: TGTGCCAGCAGCCCAAGCATGAACACTGAAGCTTTCTTT.

This clonotype showed up many times. The rearrangement links TRBV6-6 to TRBJ1-1, with D maybe TRBD1 (5 bases). Germline CDR1 is MNHNY and CDR2 is SVGAGI (reference sequence). This CDR3 has 14 residues. V lost 0 bases, J lost 1 base, and 6 bases lay in between. Written as DNA, the CDR3 is TGTGCCAGCAGTTACTCAGACAGGAACACTGAAGCTTTCTTT. It is translated as CASSYSDRNTEAFF.

This clonotype was seen ten or more times. The genes are TRBV27 and TRBJ2-1; 15 bases agree with TRBD2. The germline V gene has CDR1 MNHEY and CDR2 SMNVEV (reference sequence). The CDR3 has 16 residues. V lost 5 bases and J lost 7; bases outside the gene matches: 6. The CDR3 spells CASSLRTSGGGNEQFF. Here the CDR3 DNA reads TGTGCCAGCAGTCTACGGACTAGCGGGGGGGGGAATGAGCAGTTCTTC.

This clonotype has a count of ten or more. Written as DNA, the CDR3 is TGTGCCAGCAGCCAAAATATTGAGGGCTACGAGCAGTACTTC. Protein product: CASSQNIEGYEQYF. The rearrangement links TRBV6-1 to TRBJ2-7; a weak D match, TRBD2 (5 bases). Germline CDR1 MNHNS, CDR2 SASEGT. V gave up 6 bases and J gave up 3 bases, with 15 bases separating them. The CDR3 contains 14 residues.

This clonotype was observed at least ten times. The gene calls are TRBV19 and TRBJ2-7; D remains unclear. CDR3 length equals 12 residues. CDR1 is LNHDA and CDR2 is SQIVND in the germline V gene (reference sequence). With 6 bases removed from V and 0 bases from J, the gap between germline ends came to 6 bases. The CDR3 sequence: CASRGLSYEQYF. The CDR3 region has the DNA TGTGCCAGTAGGGGCCTCTCCTACGAGCAGTACTTC. Combining the CDR3 with reference TRBV19 and TRBJ2-7 gives the whole variable domain DGGITQSPKYLFRKEGQNVTLSCEQNLNHDAMYWYRQDPGQGLRLIYYSQIVNDFQKGDIAEGYSVSREKKESFPLTVTSAQKNPTAFYLCASRGLSYEQYFGPGTRLTVT.

This clonotype was observed at least ten times. The chain carries TRBV6-2 or TRBV6-3 and TRBJ1-5; no clear D. Trimming stripped 0 bases from V and 2 bases from J, with 14 bases between. The CDR3 is made up of 17 amino acids. The germline gives CDR1 MNHEY, CDR2 SVGEGT. CDR3: CASSYSIDQAGNQPQHF. For the CDR3, the DNA is TGTGCCAGCAGTTACTCGATAGACCAGGCGGGCAATCAGCCCCAGCATTTT.